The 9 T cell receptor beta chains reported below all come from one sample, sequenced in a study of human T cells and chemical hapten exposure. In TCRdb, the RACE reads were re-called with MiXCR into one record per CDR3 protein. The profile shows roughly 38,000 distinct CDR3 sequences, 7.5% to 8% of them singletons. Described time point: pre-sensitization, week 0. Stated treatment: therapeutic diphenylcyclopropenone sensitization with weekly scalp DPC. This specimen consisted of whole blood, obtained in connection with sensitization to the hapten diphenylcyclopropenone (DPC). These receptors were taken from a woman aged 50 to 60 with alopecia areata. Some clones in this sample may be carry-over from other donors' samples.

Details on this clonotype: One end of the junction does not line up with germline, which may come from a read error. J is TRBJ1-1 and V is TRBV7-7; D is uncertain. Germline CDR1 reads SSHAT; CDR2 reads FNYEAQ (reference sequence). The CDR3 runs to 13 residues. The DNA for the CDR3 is TGTGCTAGCAGCTTAGTTCTTAACACTGAAGCTTTCTTT. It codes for CASSLVLNTEAFF. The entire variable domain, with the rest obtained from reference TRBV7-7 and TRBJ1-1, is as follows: GAGVSQSPRYKVTKRGQDVTLRCDPISSHATLYWYQQALGQGPEFLTYFNYEAQPDKSGLPSDRFSAERPEGSISTLTIQRTEQRDSAMYRCASSLVLNTEAFFGQGTRLTVV.

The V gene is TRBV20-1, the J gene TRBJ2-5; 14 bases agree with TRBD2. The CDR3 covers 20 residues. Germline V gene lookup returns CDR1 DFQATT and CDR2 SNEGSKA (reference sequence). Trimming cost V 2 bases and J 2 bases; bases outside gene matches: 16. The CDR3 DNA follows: TGCAGTGCTAGATCTCCCGGGGGACTAGCGGGAGTCTGGGGACAAGAGACCCAGTACTTC. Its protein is CSARSPGGLAGVWGQETQYF.

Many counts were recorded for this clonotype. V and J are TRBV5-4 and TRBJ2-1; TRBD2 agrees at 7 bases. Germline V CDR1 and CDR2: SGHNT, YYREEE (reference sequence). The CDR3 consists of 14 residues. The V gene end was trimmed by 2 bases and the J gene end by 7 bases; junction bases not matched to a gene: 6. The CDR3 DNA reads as TGTGCCAGCAGCTTCAAGGCCGGGAGGAATGAGCAGTTCTTC. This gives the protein CASSFKAGRNEQFF.

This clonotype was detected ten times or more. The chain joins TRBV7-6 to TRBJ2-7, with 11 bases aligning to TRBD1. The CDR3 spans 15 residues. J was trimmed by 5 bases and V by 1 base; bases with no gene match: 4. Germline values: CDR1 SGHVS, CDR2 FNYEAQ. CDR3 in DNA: TGTGCCAGCAGCTTAGGGACAGGGGGCAGCGACGAGCAGTACTTC. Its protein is CASSLGTGGSDEQYF.

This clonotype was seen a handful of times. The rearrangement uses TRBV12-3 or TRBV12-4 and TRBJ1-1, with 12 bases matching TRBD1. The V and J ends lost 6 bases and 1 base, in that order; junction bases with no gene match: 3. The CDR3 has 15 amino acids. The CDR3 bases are TGTGCCAGCAGGGGGACAGGGGGCAGGAACACTGAAGCTTTCTTT. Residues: CASRGTGGRNTEAFF.

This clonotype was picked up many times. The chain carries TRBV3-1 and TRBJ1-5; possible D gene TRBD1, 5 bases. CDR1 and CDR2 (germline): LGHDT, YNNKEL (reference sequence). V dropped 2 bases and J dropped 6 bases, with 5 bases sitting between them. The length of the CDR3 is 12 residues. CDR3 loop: CASSQQGQPQHF. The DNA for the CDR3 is TGTGCCAGCAGCCAACAGGGTCAGCCCCAGCATTTT.

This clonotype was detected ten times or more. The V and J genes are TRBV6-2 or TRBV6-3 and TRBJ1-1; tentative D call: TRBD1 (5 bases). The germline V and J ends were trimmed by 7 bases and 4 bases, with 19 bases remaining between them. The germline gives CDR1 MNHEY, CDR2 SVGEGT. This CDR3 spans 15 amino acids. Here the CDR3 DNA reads TGTGCCAGCACCTCTCACCGGGGCATCGGCACTGAAGCTTTCTTT. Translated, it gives CASTSHRGIGTEAFF.

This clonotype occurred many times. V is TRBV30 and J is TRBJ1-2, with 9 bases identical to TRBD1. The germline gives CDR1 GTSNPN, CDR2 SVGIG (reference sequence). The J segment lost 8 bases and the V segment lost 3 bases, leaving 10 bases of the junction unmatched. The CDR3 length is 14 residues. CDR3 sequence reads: CAWSRTGGAGGYTF. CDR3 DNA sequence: TGTGCCTGGAGCAGAACAGGGGGCGCGGGAGGCTACACCTTC.

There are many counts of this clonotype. The CDR3 here is CASSREPLSGANVLTF. The CDR3 DNA follows: TGTGCCAGCAGTAGGGAGCCCCTCTCTGGGGCCAACGTCCTGACTTTC. The gene calls are TRBV6-4 and TRBJ2-6; D perhaps matches TRBD2 (5 bases). The germline V and J ends were trimmed by 5 bases and 0 bases, with 11 bases remaining between them. Per germline, CDR1 MRHNA and CDR2 SNTAGT. The CDR3 is 16 amino acids.